The 24 T cell receptor beta chains below come from one sample, sequenced in a study of cytomegalovirus exposure and HLA in healthy donors. Primers for the PCR totalled 60 Vbeta and 13 Jbeta. Data came from immunoSEQ multiplex PCR; TCRdb stores just in-frame clones and leaves some out. The sample holds tens of thousands of clones, around three quarters seen once. Input material: PBMCs. The receptors originated from a male donor in good health and CMV-seronegative.

Relative to its sample, this clone is medium-sized (0.01 to 0.1%). The CDR3, as DNA: TGTGCAAGTCGCTTATCTCTGGCGGGAGGATTCAATGAGCAGTTCTTC. It yields the protein CASRLSLAGGFNEQFF. This chain connects TRBV12-2 to TRBJ2-1; whether TRBD2, the table's D call, matches the DNA was not checked. TRBV12-2 is a pseudogene. The CDR3 totals 16 residues.

J is TRBJ1-2 and V is TRBV5-8, with 7 bases fitting TRBD1. The germline V gene has CDR1 SGHTS and CDR2 YDEGEE. V dropped 0 bases and J dropped 5; count of bases not matched to a gene: 1. The CDR3 spans 13 residues. The CDR3 DNA sequence: TGTGCCAGCAGCTTGGAACAGGGGTATGGCTACACCTTC. Its protein product is CASSLEQGYGYTF.

The chain joins TRBV9 to TRBJ1-2, with D possibly TRBD1 on 6 matching bases. This CDR3 spans 14 amino acids. Deletions cut 4 bases from V and 3 bases from J, with 13 bases between. Germline V gives CDR1 SGDLS, CDR2 YYNGEE. The CDR3 region is CASSLGTFDYGYTF. Here the CDR3 DNA reads TGTGCCAGCAGCCTTGGGACATTCGACTATGGCTACACCTTC.

J is TRBJ1-2 and V is TRBV5-4; TRBD1 agrees at 7 bases. Trimming cost V 4 bases and J 0 bases; bases outside gene matches: 6. Per the germline V gene, CDR1 is SGHNT and CDR2 is YYREEE (reference sequence). This CDR3 has 15 residues. CDR3 amino acids: CASSIGTVANYGYTF. CDR3 DNA sequence: TGTGCCAGCAGCATCGGGACAGTAGCTAACTATGGCTACACCTTC. Drawing the rest from reference TRBV5-4 and TRBJ1-2, the complete variable domain is ETGVTQSPTHLIKTRGQQVTLRCSSQSGHNTVSWYQQALGQGPQFIFQYYREEENGRGNFPPRFSGLQFPNYSSELNVNALELDDSALYLCASSIGTVANYGYTFGSGTRLTVV.

This chain connects TRBV6-5 to TRBJ1-5; a possible D gene is TRBD1 (5 bases). The germline gives CDR1 MNHEY, CDR2 SVGAGI. Trimming shortened V by 8 bases and J by 5 bases, and 10 bases separated the two germline ends. The CDR3 totals 12 residues. CDR3 sequence (DNA): TGTGCCAGCCGAAGGGGTGATCAGCCCCAGCATTTT. Translated, it gives CASRRGDQPQHF.

This clone appeared a few times. The chain has TRBV28 and TRBJ1-2; 9 nucleotides align to TRBD1. V dropped 8 bases and J dropped 6; count of bases not matched to a gene: 10. This CDR3 has 14 amino acids. CDR1 MDHEN and CDR2 SYDVKM come from the germline V gene. CDR3 nucleotide sequence: TGTGCCAGCTCGGCCCCCGGGACAGGGAATGGCTACACCTTC. The encoded protein is CASSAPGTGNGYTF.

This sequence joins TRBV30 and TRBJ2-7, with 10 positions matching TRBD1. There are 16 residues in the CDR3. V lost 0 bases to trimming and J lost 6 bases; unmatched junction nucleotides: 11. The germline V gene has CDR1 GTSNPN and CDR2 SVGIG (reference sequence). CDR3: CAWSVLSPGQGSEQYF. CDR3 in DNA: TGTGCCTGGAGTGTACTATCCCCGGGACAGGGGAGCGAGCAGTACTTC.

CDR3 amino acids: CASSAPGQGILGKNIQYF. The CDR3 DNA reads as TGTGCCAGCAGCGCCCCGGGACAGGGGATTTTGGGCAAAAACATTCAGTACTTC. The gene calls are TRBV9 and TRBJ2-4, with 10 bases lining up with TRBD1. Germline CDR1 is SGDLS and CDR2 is YYNGEE. CDR3 size: 18 residues. The trim removed 3 bases at V and 3 bases at J, leaving 12 bases unmatched.

The chain recombines TRBV6-5 with TRBJ1-4, with D perhaps TRBD1 (5 bases). Germline V gives CDR1 MNHEY, CDR2 SVGAGI. The CDR3 consists of 12 residues. Trimming took off 8 bases at V and 8 bases at J, with 12 bases between the two ends. CDR3 bases: TGTGCCAGCGGGCAGGGTGGGGAAAAACTGTTTTTT. It translates to CASGQGGEKLFF.

This clone was seen once. This rearrangement joins TRBV6-5 to TRBJ1-2; TRBD1 agrees at 11 bases. The length of the CDR3 is 16 residues. V lost 2 bases, J lost 3 bases, and 5 bases stayed unmatched. CDR1 is MNHEY, CDR2 SVGAGI, per germline. In DNA form, the CDR3 reads TGTGCCAGCAGTTACGGACAGGGGGCTAGGTACTATGGCTACACCTTC. Protein: CASSYGQGARYYGYTF.

As for this clone: At one boundary the junction diverges from the germline segment, which might be a read error. This rearrangement joins TRBV7-7 to TRBJ2-5; 7 bases match TRBD1. Germline V gene data show CDR1 as SSHAT and CDR2 as FNYEAQ (reference sequence). The CDR3 runs to 13 residues. DNA for the CDR3: TGTGCTAGCAGCTCCGACAGGGAGGAGACCCAGTACTTC. Amino acid sequence: CASSSDREETQYF. Using reference TRBV7-7 and TRBJ2-5 for the parts outside the CDR3, the full variable domain is GAGVSQSPRYKVTKRGQDVTLRCDPISSHATLYWYQQALGQGPEFLTYFNYEAQPDKSGLPSDRFSAERPEGSISTLTIQRTEQRDSAMYRCASSSDREETQYFGPGTRLLVL.

A few counts support this clone. The CDR3 coding sequence is TGTGCCAGCAGCGTAGCTGTATCGACAGGGTCGGATTCACCCCTCCACTTT. Its protein is CASSVAVSTGSDSPLHF. V is TRBV9 and J is TRBJ1-6, with TRBD1 matching over 7 bases. J was trimmed by 8 bases and V by 0 bases; bases with no gene match: 11. Germline values: CDR1 SGDLS, CDR2 YYNGEE. The CDR3 extends over 17 amino acids. Looking up the rest from reference TRBV9 and TRBJ1-6 gives the full variable domain: DSGVTQTPKHLITATGQRVTLRCSPRSGDLSVYWYQQSLDQGLQFLIQYYNGEERAKGNILERFSAQQFPDLHSELNLSSLELGDSALYFCASSVAVSTGSDSPLHFGNGTRLTVT.

V gene TRBV28 combines with J gene TRBJ1-1; no firm D call. The CDR3 is 15 residues long. The V gene lost 7 bases and the J gene lost 2 bases, with 17 bases spanning the gap. The germline CDR1 and CDR2 sequences are MDHEN and SYDVKM. This CDR3 reads CASTTKRGYNTEAFF. The CDR3 bases are TGTGCCAGCACCACTAAGCGGGGTTACAACACTGAAGCTTTCTTT.

V usage is TRBV28 and J usage is TRBJ1-5; D is uncertain. Between the trimmed V and J ends, which lost 8 bases and 3 bases, there was a span of 11 bases. The CDR3 runs 13 residues. The V gene's germline CDR1 is MDHEN and CDR2 SYDVKM. CDR3 sequence reads: CASLGDFNQPQHF. CDR3 bases: TGTGCCAGCCTGGGCGATTTCAATCAGCCCCAGCATTTT.

The chain links TRBV19 to TRBJ2-7; 9 nucleotides agree with TRBD2. This CDR3 has 14 residues. V was pared by 3 bases and J by 6 bases, with 6 bases of the junction left unmatched. CDR1 and CDR2 (germline): LNHDA, SQIVND (reference sequence). The CDR3 spells CASSIGGREGEQYF. Here the CDR3 DNA reads TGTGCCAGTAGTATCGGCGGGAGGGAGGGCGAGCAGTACTTC.

Details on this clone: The junction departs from the called germline gene at one end, perhaps through a read error. The genes are TRBV11-2 and TRBJ1-2; TRBD1 matches at 7 bases. The CDR3 length is 11 residues. Germline V gene sequence: CDR1 SGHAT, CDR2 FQNNGV. The CDR3 loop is CASSWDRDSLF. CDR3 nucleotides: TGTGCCAGCAGCTGGGACCGGGACAGCTTATTC.

V is TRBV9 and J is TRBJ2-1; a weak D match, TRBD2 (7 bases). Germline assignment: CDR1 SGDLS and CDR2 YYNGEE. The CDR3 sequence is 15 residues long. V lost 2 bases and J 7 bases, leaving 16 bases between the germline ends. The CDR3 nucleotides are TGTGCCAGCAGCGTGAGGGGGGGTAGTGAGAATGAGCAGTTCTTC. It yields the protein CASSVRGGSENEQFF. Full variable domain (remainder filled in from reference TRBV9 and TRBJ2-1): DSGVTQTPKHLITATGQRVTLRCSPRSGDLSVYWYQQSLDQGLQFLIQYYNGEERAKGNILERFSAQQFPDLHSELNLSSLELGDSALYFCASSVRGGSENEQFFGPGTRLTVL.

V is TRBV7-2 and J is TRBJ2-6; TRBD1 agrees at 10 bases. Trimming at V came to 2 bases and at J to 2 bases, leaving 9 bases not matched to a gene. Germline loops: CDR1 SGHTA, CDR2 FQGNSA. The CDR3 totals 19 residues. CDR3 sequence reads: CASSLQSRGQGTGANVLTF. Written as DNA, the CDR3 is TGTGCCAGCAGCTTACAGTCCCGGGGACAGGGGACTGGGGCCAACGTCCTGACTTTC.

This rearrangement joins TRBV28 to TRBJ1-4, with D unclear. Per germline, CDR1 MDHEN and CDR2 SYDVKM. The CDR3 runs to 14 residues. V lost 3 bases, J lost 2 bases, and 7 bases lay in between. The CDR3 DNA sequence: TGTGCCAGCAGTTTTGTCTTCACTAATGAAAAACTGTTTTTT. It encodes CASSFVFTNEKLFF.

J is TRBJ2-3 and V is TRBV7-2; 10 bases map to TRBD2. Germline CDR1 reads SGHTA; CDR2 reads FQGNSA. The CDR3 has 16 amino acids. V shed 2 bases, J shed 0 bases, and the junction held 2 bases outside the gene matches. The CDR3 region is CASSLTSGVSTDTQYF. CDR3 DNA sequence: TGTGCCAGCAGCTTAACTAGCGGGGTTAGCACAGATACGCAGTATTTT. The entire variable domain, with the rest obtained from reference TRBV7-2 and TRBJ2-3, is as follows: GAGVSQSPSNKVTEKGKDVELRCDPISGHTALYWYRQSLGQGLEFLIYFQGNSAPDKSGLPSDRFSAERTGGSVSTLTIQRTQQEDSAVYLCASSLTSGVSTDTQYFGPGTRLTVL.

The CDR3 protein is CASSPYGTGYNQPQHF. The CDR3 nucleotides read TGTGCCAGCTCCCCCTACGGGACAGGGTATAATCAGCCCCAGCATTTT. The gene calls are TRBV27 and TRBJ1-5, with TRBD1 matching over 9 bases. The J segment lost 4 bases and the V segment lost 8 bases, leaving 12 bases of the junction unmatched. The CDR3 contains 16 residues. CDR1 MNHEY and CDR2 SMNVEV come from the germline V gene (reference sequence).

The chain recombines TRBV2 with TRBJ2-7, with D perhaps TRBD2 (5 bases). Germline CDR1 SNHLY, CDR2 FYNNEI. The CDR3 totals 12 residues. V lost 4 bases to trimming and J lost 2 bases, with 6 bases between them. In DNA form, the CDR3 reads TGTGCCAGCAGTGGCGGGCCCTACGAGCAGTACTTC. As protein: CASSGGPYEQYF.

This clone was recorded a few times. The chain uses TRBV4-3 and TRBJ2-1; TRBD2 agrees at 12 bases. This CDR3 spans 16 amino acids. The ends lost 4 bases at V and 3 bases at J; junction bases unmatched: 4. The germline V gene encodes CDR1 LGHNA and CDR2 YSLEER. DNA of the CDR3: TGCGCCAGCAGCCGATCTAGCGGGGGGGACTACAATGAGCAGTTCTTC. Encoded protein: CASSRSSGGDYNEQFF.

The sample holds a few counts of this clone. The V gene is TRBV6-4, the J gene TRBJ1-1; perhaps TRBD1 as D (6 bases). Per germline, CDR1 MRHNA and CDR2 SNTAGT. The V and J ends lost 4 bases and 5 bases respectively, with 14 bases between them. The CDR3 consists of 14 residues. The CDR3 is CASSVGGHTTEAFF. For the CDR3, the DNA is TGTGCCAGCAGTGTCGGGGGGCATACGACTGAAGCTTTCTTT.